The source of this T cell receptor (beta chain) is a study of radiotherapy plus CTLA-4 blockade in lung cancer. Generated by immunoSEQ multiplex PCR, the TCRdb table keeps only in-frame clones and is missing some. The profile shows about 28,000 clones, around 85% of them singletons. Ipilimumab-mediated CTLA-4 blockade plus focal radiation was given to patients having chemo-refractory metastatic non-small-cell lung cancer. This clone appeared once. This CDR3 has 15 residues. CDR1 is SGHAT, CDR2 FQNNGV, per germline. Trimming left V 1 base short and J 1 base short, with 10 bases between. The sequence came from a human donor with non-small cell lung cancer who had stable disease on radiotherapy plus ipilimumab. This sample comprised peripheral blood, obtained from a patient treated with radiotherapy plus ipilimumab. This chain uses TRBV11-2 with TRBJ1-1; D call uncertain. CDR3 nucleotide sequence: TGTGCCAGCAGCTTAGGTCCGGGAAGGAACACTGAAGCTTTCTTT. Translating gives CASSLGPGRNTEAFF.